The present entry profiles one T cell receptor beta chain with its context. The sample originates from a study of patients and donors after allogeneic stem cell transplantation. TCRdb processed the RT-PCR reads anew with MiXCR; each CDR3 protein has one entry. Among about a million distinct CDR3 sequences listed, 18% were seen once. The sample taken for sequencing was blood, either unsorted or a sorted T cell fraction (not recorded which). The sequence derives from a human donor who was either an allogeneic HSCT recipient or a stem cell or donor lymphocyte infusion donor (not recorded which). It is not recorded whose cells these are; they may come from a transplant donor.

DNA of the CDR3: TGTGCCAGCAGTCAAACCGGCCGGACGGGGGTGAAAGAGACCCAGTACTTC. The encoded protein is CASSQTGRTGVKETQYF. The chain uses TRBV27 and TRBJ2-5; tentatively, D is TRBD2 (6 bases). The CDR3 contains 17 residues. V lost 5 bases and J lost 3, with 22 bases in between. Per germline, CDR1 MNHEY and CDR2 SMNVEV (reference sequence).